The subject of this entry is one T cell receptor beta chain. The data were taken from a study of identical twins. TCRdb used MiXCR to reprocess the 5' RACE reads, holding one entry per CDR3 protein. The sample lists some 730,000 distinct CDR3 sequences; about 18% were seen once. CDR1 is MNHEY, CDR2 SVGAGI, per germline. Trimming cost V 4 bases and J 6 bases, with 9 bases left between them. The CDR3 runs 13 residues. This sample was shared with a second study, whose subject was T cells expressing NK-cell markers. That source notes: TCR beta repertoires came from sorted CD3+CD56+NKG2C+, CD3+CD56+NKG2C- and CD3+CD56-NKG2C+ T cells.

The rearrangement joins TRBV6-5 to TRBJ2-2; D gene uncertain. The sequencing input was PBMCs. This TCR derives from a woman under 30 in good health. CDR3 DNA: TGTGCCAGCAGTTCTGACACCGCCGGGGAGCTGTTTTTT. It codes for CASSSDTAGELFF.